Presented here are 16 T cell receptor beta chains from one specimen sequenced in a study of T-cell reconstitution after alpha-beta-depleted transplantation in children. Using unique molecular identifiers, the investigators prepared the TCRbeta library. TCRdb reprocessed the PCR reads via MiXCR and lists one record per CDR3 protein. This table has 450,000 to 600,000 distinct CDR3 sequences, 10% to 15% appearing once. The specimen comprised PBMCs, mostly from graft donor cells, sampled 360 days after TCRalphabeta/CD19-depleted stem cell transplant. The source of these receptors is a male patient aged 10 to 17 who had a stem cell transplant for acute myeloid leukemia, so the T cells may come from the graft donor.

This clonotype has just a few counts. The J gene is TRBJ2-7, the V gene TRBV4-3, with 7 bases aligning to TRBD2. CDR3 length: 15 amino acids. Germline-derived CDR1 and CDR2 are LGHNA and YSLEER. The junction had 9 bases not matched to a gene; V was cut back by 5 bases and J by 2 bases. The CDR3 DNA follows: TGCGCCAGCAGCTCCTGGGAGGGTCAAGCCTACGAGCAGTACTTC. Amino acids: CASSSWEGQAYEQYF.

This clonotype has a handful of counts. This chain uses TRBV10-3 with TRBJ2-1; TRBD2 matches 10 bases. The CDR3 is made up of 16 amino acids. Germline lookup yields CDR1 ENHRY and CDR2 SYGVKD. J was trimmed by 3 bases and V by 5 bases; bases with no gene match: 7. In nucleotides, the CDR3 is TGTGCCATCAGTTCCGGGACTAGCGTAGTCTACAATGAGCAGTTCTTC. Translated: CAISSGTSVVYNEQFF.

The chain is built from TRBV20-1 and TRBJ2-7, with 7 bases that match TRBD1. The germline CDR1 and CDR2 sequences are DFQATT and SNEGSKA (reference sequence). V dropped 6 bases and J dropped 2; count of bases not matched to a gene: 10. This CDR3 spans 14 amino acids. The CDR3 sequence is CSARGIASPYEQYF. CDR3 bases: TGCAGTGCCAGGGGGATCGCAAGTCCCTACGAGCAGTACTTC.

The chain carries TRBV9 and TRBJ2-4; 7 bases line up with TRBD1. The CDR3 length is 14 residues. The germline CDR1 and CDR2 sequences are SGDLS and YYNGEE. After removal of 4 bases from V and 7 bases from J, the junction contained 8 bases not matched to a gene. CDR3 DNA sequence: TGTGCCAGCAGCCCGGGACAGAGGGTGAACATTCAGTACTTC. This codes for CASSPGQRVNIQYF.

This clonotype turned up a few times. The chain combines TRBV20-1 with TRBJ1-2; a weak D match, TRBD1 (6 bases). The CDR3 covers 13 residues. Germline-derived CDR1 and CDR2 are DFQATT and SNEGSKA (reference sequence). Trimming shortened V by 3 bases and J by 2 bases, and 10 bases separated the two germline ends. The CDR3 nucleotides are TGCAGTGCTAGCAACAGGGACAACTATGGCTACACCTTC. Protein product: CSASNRDNYGYTF.

This clonotype was found a few times. This chain joins TRBV27 and TRBJ2-1; TRBD2 aligns across 10 bases. Looked up from germline, CDR1 is MNHEY and CDR2 is SMNVEV (reference sequence). This CDR3 contains 13 residues. The ends lost 8 bases at V and 10 bases at J; junction bases unmatched: 8. CDR3 sequence (DNA): TGTGCCAGCTCTAGCGGGAGTGTTTTGGAGCAGTTCTTC. Amino acid sequence: CASSSGSVLEQFF.

This clonotype was counted ten times or more. The V call is TRBV29-1, the J call TRBJ2-7, with D possibly TRBD2 on 6 matching bases. Looked up from germline, CDR1 is SQVTM and CDR2 is ANQGSEA. The CDR3 has 12 residues. The V and J ends lost 4 bases and 2 bases respectively, with 9 bases between them. In DNA form, the CDR3 reads TGCAGCGTTGCTCTAGCGACCTACGAGCAGTACTTC. Its protein is CSVALATYEQYF.

This clonotype was found many times. CDR3 sequence (DNA): TGCGCCAGCAGCCCCGCGGAGGGGTACAATGAGCAGTTCTTC. It codes for CASSPAEGYNEQFF. The V call is TRBV5-1, the J call TRBJ2-1; weak D call: TRBD2 (6 bases). Germline V gives CDR1 SGHRS, CDR2 YFSETQ. The CDR3 covers 14 residues. V lost 4 bases and J 4 bases, leaving 12 bases between the germline ends.

This clonotype was picked up many times. This chain joins TRBV12-3 or TRBV12-4 and TRBJ1-5, with TRBD1 matching over 12 bases. The CDR3 is 16 residues long. The junction had 11 bases not matched to a gene; V was cut back by 5 bases and J by 9 bases. For the CDR3, the DNA is TGTGCCAGCAGTCCTACCGGGACAGGGGGCAACCGGCCCCAGCATTTT. Protein: CASSPTGTGGNRPQHF.

The chain employs TRBV20-1 and TRBJ2-3, with 7 bases aligning to TRBD2. With 5 bases clipped from V and 1 base from J, the junction kept 6 bases outside the gene matches. The germline gives CDR1 DFQATT, CDR2 SNEGSKA (reference sequence). The CDR3 is made up of 14 amino acids. CDR3 DNA: TGCAGTGCTGGGGGGGTCTTGGGCACAGATACGCAGTATTTT. It specifies CSAGGVLGTDTQYF.

This clonotype was counted ten times or more. The chain couples TRBV5-1 to TRBJ2-2; tentatively, D is TRBD1 (7 bases). This CDR3 comprises 16 residues. In germline, CDR1 is SGHRS, CDR2 YFSETQ. V was cut by 0 bases and J by 2 bases, with 11 bases left in between. CDR3 sequence (DNA): TGCGCCAGCAGCTTGGGCGGGACAGCAAACACCGGGGAGCTGTTTTTT. It specifies CASSLGGTANTGELFF.

This clonotype has at least ten counts. This sequence joins TRBV28 and TRBJ2-3, with D uncertain. The length of the CDR3 is 14 residues. V was shortened by 6 bases and J by 2 bases, with 12 bases between the two germline ends. Germline V gene sequence: CDR1 MDHEN, CDR2 SYDVKM. The CDR3 loop is CASSYGPTTDTQYF. In DNA form, the CDR3 reads TGTGCCAGCAGCTACGGACCGACCACAGATACGCAGTATTTT. The full variable domain, rest sourced from reference TRBV28 and TRBJ2-3, is DVKVTQSSRYLVKRTGEKVFLECVQDMDHENMFWYRQDPGLGLRLIYFSYDVKMKEKGDIPEGYSVSREKKERFSLILESASTNQTSMYLCASSYGPTTDTQYFGPGTRLTVL.

This clonotype occurred many times. CDR3 loop: CASRGSSASNQPQHF. CDR3 sequence (DNA): TGTGCCAGCAGGGGGTCCAGTGCCTCCAATCAGCCCCAGCATTTT. This chain links TRBV28 with TRBJ1-5; D not resolved. Germline lookup yields CDR1 MDHEN and CDR2 SYDVKM. The V and J ends lost 6 bases and 3 bases respectively, with 15 bases between them. CDR3 length: 15 amino acids.

This clonotype came up a few times. The V and J genes are TRBV6-4 and TRBJ2-3; TRBD2 matches 10 bases. The CDR3 totals 15 residues. The germline CDR1 and CDR2 sequences are MRHNA and SNTAGT. The V and J ends lost 5 bases and 4 bases, in that order; junction bases with no gene match: 6. The CDR3 protein is CASSPSGRAPDTQYF. CDR3 bases: TGTGCCAGCAGTCCAAGCGGGAGGGCCCCAGATACGCAGTATTTT.

This clonotype was detected ten times or more. The chain uses TRBV4-3 and TRBJ2-3; 11 positions agree with TRBD2. The CDR3 spans 18 residues. CDR1 and CDR2 (germline): LGHNA, YSLEER. The V gene end was trimmed by 0 bases and the J gene end by 5 bases; junction bases not matched to a gene: 10. CDR3: CASSQDRRLAGFGDTQYF. The CDR3 coding sequence is TGCGCCAGCAGCCAAGATAGGAGACTAGCGGGGTTTGGAGATACGCAGTATTTT.

This clonotype was detected only a few times. The chain employs TRBV7-2 and TRBJ2-1, with D tentatively TRBD1 (5 bases). The CDR3 is 15 residues long. Germline V gives CDR1 SGHTA, CDR2 FQGNSA. V was shortened by 1 base and J by 4 bases, with 11 bases between the two germline ends. The CDR3 sequence is CASSLVWTRYNEQFF. The CDR3 DNA is TGTGCCAGCAGCTTAGTTTGGACAAGATACAATGAGCAGTTCTTC.